One sample yielded the 27 T cell receptor beta chains listed below, sequenced in a study of cytomegalovirus exposure and HLA in healthy donors. Amplification used 60 Vbeta primers and 13 Jbeta primers. Produced via immunoSEQ multiplex PCR; TCRdb's table is partial and in-frame only. Found here are 150,000 to 200,000 clones, roughly 79% of them singletons; the top ten hold approximately 4.4%. Specimen: PBMCs. These receptor sequences come from a woman younger than 35 in good health and CMV-seropositive.

This clone was counted a single time. One junction end disagrees with the germline gene, perhaps due to a read error. The chain links TRBV12-5 to TRBJ2-5; D call uncertain. Per the germline V gene, CDR1 is LGHNT and CDR2 is FRNRAP. The CDR3 runs 13 residues. CDR3 nucleotide sequence: TGTGCTAGTGGTTTGGGACACCAGGAGACCCAGTACTTC. Encoded protein: CASGLGHQETQYF.

This chain connects TRBV4-2 to TRBJ1-1, with a possible D match to TRBD1 (6 bases). There are 15 residues in the CDR3. V lost 3 bases, J lost 1 base, and 12 bases lay in between. Germline V CDR1 and CDR2: LGHNA, YNFKEQ. Here the CDR3 reads CASSHDRTENTEAFF. CDR3 DNA: TGTGCCAGCAGCCATGATAGGACAGAGAACACTGAAGCTTTCTTT.

This clone appeared once. CDR3 residues: CASSVASGNEQFF. Written as DNA, the CDR3 is TGTGCCAGCAGCGTAGCGTCGGGCAATGAGCAGTTCTTC. J is TRBJ2-1 and V is TRBV9, with D unresolved. Deletions cut 0 bases from V and 6 bases from J, with 7 bases between. In germline, CDR1 is SGDLS, CDR2 YYNGEE. The CDR3 runs 13 residues.

This clone was seen a few times. CDR3 loop: CASSLGGRDQPQHF. CDR3 nucleotide sequence: TGTGCCAGCAGCTTAGGGGGAAGGGATCAGCCCCAGCATTTT. The rearrangement links TRBV5-6 to TRBJ1-5; maybe TRBD1 (6 bases). This CDR3 has 14 residues. V shed 2 bases and J shed 5 bases, with 11 bases lying between them. Germline CDR1 and CDR2: SGHDT and YYEEEE.

About this clone itself: Other DNA variants within this sample encode the same CDR3. The chain joins TRBV7-3 to TRBJ1-1, with D uncertain. The CDR3 spans 14 residues. CDR1 SGHTA and CDR2 FQGTGA come from the germline V gene. V was trimmed by 1 base and J by 4 bases, leaving 10 bases between them. The CDR3 here is CASSLSGRGTEAFF. CDR3 DNA: TGTGCCAGCAGCTTAAGCGGACGGGGCACTGAAGCTTTCTTT.

The chain employs TRBV7-3 and TRBJ2-1; 9 bases map to TRBD2. CDR3 length: 17 residues. With 5 bases clipped from V and 0 bases from J, the junction kept 8 bases outside the gene matches. Germline V gene data show CDR1 as SGHTA and CDR2 as FQGTGA. This CDR3 is CASSERGLALSYNEQFF. The DNA of the CDR3 is TGTGCCAGCAGCGAAAGGGGACTAGCCCTCTCCTACAATGAGCAGTTCTTC.

The chain links TRBV28 to TRBJ1-2, with D tentatively TRBD1 (5 bases). Germline values: CDR1 MDHEN, CDR2 SYDVKM. The V gene lost 2 bases and the J gene lost 8 bases, with 9 bases spanning the gap. The CDR3 contains 12 residues. DNA for the CDR3: TGTGCCAGCAGTTTAGAATGGGGCGGCTACACCTTC. It translates to CASSLEWGGYTF.

The CDR3 region is CASSLGLAGGGTDTQYF. CDR3 coding DNA: TGTGCCAGTAGTCTCGGACTAGCGGGGGGCGGCACAGATACGCAGTATTTT. The chain links TRBV19 to TRBJ2-3, with TRBD2 matching 14 bases. CDR3 length equals 17 residues. Per germline, CDR1 LNHDA and CDR2 SQIVND (reference sequence). Trimming cost V 5 bases and J 1 base; bases outside gene matches: 5.

The rearrangement uses TRBV5-4 and TRBJ2-2; tentatively, D is TRBD2 (6 bases). The CDR3 sequence is 15 residues long. With 5 bases removed from V and 2 bases from J, the gap between germline ends came to 13 bases. Germline CDR1 reads SGHNT; CDR2 reads YYREEE (reference sequence). The CDR3 DNA is TGTGCCAGCAGGTCGGGACTTACCAACACCGGGGAGCTGTTTTTT. Protein product: CASRSGLTNTGELFF.

The chain employs TRBV6-5 and TRBJ1-4; D is perhaps TRBD1 (6 bases). Trimming pared 6 bases from V and 4 bases from J, leaving 12 bases between. This CDR3 has 14 amino acids. Germline loops: CDR1 MNHEY, CDR2 SVGAGI. CDR3 in DNA: TGTGCCAGCAGCTCCGACAGGTATAATGAAAAACTGTTTTTT. This encodes CASSSDRYNEKLFF.

The chain uses TRBV15 and TRBJ2-3, with D possibly being TRBD2 (6 bases). The CDR3 consists of 15 residues. Trimming cost V 5 bases and J 0 bases, with 12 bases left between them. The V gene's germline CDR1 is LNHNV and CDR2 YYDKDF (reference sequence). Here the CDR3 reads CATSGGELSTDTQYF. CDR3 nucleotide sequence: TGTGCCACCAGCGGCGGGGAGTTAAGCACAGATACGCAGTATTTT.

This chain joins TRBV27 and TRBJ1-5; 8 bases map to TRBD1. The germline V gene encodes CDR1 MNHEY and CDR2 SMNVEV (reference sequence). V was pared by 6 bases and J by 3 bases, with 4 bases of the junction left unmatched. This CDR3 has 14 amino acids. The CDR3, as DNA: TGTGCCAGCAGCCGGGACAGGTCCAATCAGCCCCAGCATTTT. This encodes CASSRDRSNQPQHF.

The chain employs TRBV15 and TRBJ1-2; the D is unclear. This CDR3 is built from 12 residues. V was pared by 8 bases and J by 1 base, with 8 bases between. Germline-derived CDR1 and CDR2 are LNHNV and YYDKDF (reference sequence). The CDR3 protein is CATLSDNYGYTF. The CDR3 DNA follows: TGTGCCACCCTTAGTGATAACTATGGCTACACCTTC.

This rearrangement joins TRBV2 to TRBJ2-6; a possible D gene is TRBD2 (6 bases). Deletions cut 0 bases from V and 0 bases from J, with 9 bases between. The CDR3 has 17 residues. Germline V lookup: CDR1 SNHLY, CDR2 FYNNEI. The DNA of the CDR3 is TGTGCCAGCAGTGAAGCGCACGGGGGCTCTGGGGCCAACGTCCTGACTTTC. Protein product: CASSEAHGGSGANVLTF.

The table lists this clone with a few counts. This chain links TRBV6-7 with TRBJ1-1; D is unclear. TRBV6-7 counts as an open reading frame of uncertain function. The V and J ends lost 6 bases and 2 bases respectively, with 19 bases between them. The CDR3 loop spans 16 amino acids. The CDR3 is CASSPAQTEYNTEAFF. The CDR3 DNA reads TGTGCCAGCAGCCCCGCTCAGACTGAATACAACACTGAAGCTTTCTTT.

The chain carries TRBV18 and TRBJ1-2; 8 positions match TRBD1. The germline CDR1 and CDR2 sequences are KGHSH and LQKENI. The CDR3 has 15 amino acids. V lost 2 bases and J lost 8; bases outside the gene matches: 10. The CDR3 nucleotides are TGTGCCAGCTCACCAAGCCGGGCAGGGGGCGTCGGCTACACCTTC. Its protein product is CASSPSRAGGVGYTF.

The chain recombines TRBV5-4 with TRBJ1-4; D gene uncertain. The CDR3 has 12 residues. Trimming cost V 4 bases and J 8 bases, with 9 bases left between them. Germline V gene sequence: CDR1 SGHNT, CDR2 YYREEE (reference sequence). The DNA of the CDR3 is TGTGCCAGCAGCCGACCCAGGGAAAAACTGTTTTTT. Translated: CASSRPREKLFF.

The genes are TRBV19 and TRBJ2-2; TRBD1 matches 11 bases. Germline V gene data show CDR1 as LNHDA and CDR2 as SQIVND (reference sequence). Trimming removed 0 bases from V and 5 bases from J; junction bases left unmatched: 2. The CDR3 has 16 amino acids. CDR3 region: CASSIDGTGGTGELFF. Here the CDR3 DNA reads TGTGCCAGTAGTATAGATGGGACAGGGGGAACCGGGGAGCTGTTTTTT.

This clone came up a few times. The chain employs TRBV27 and TRBJ1-5, with D uncertain. This CDR3 comprises 14 residues. Germline loops: CDR1 MNHEY, CDR2 SMNVEV (reference sequence). Trimming pared 1 base from V and 8 bases from J, leaving 12 bases between. CDR3 protein: CASSLYGVVEPQHF. The CDR3 nucleotides are TGTGCCAGCAGTTTATACGGGGTGGTTGAGCCCCAGCATTTT.

This clone was observed once. The CDR3 DNA is TGTGCCAGCAGCCCAACGGTCAGGGGCTTGACAGATACGCAGTATTTT. Encoded protein: CASSPTVRGLTDTQYF. This rearrangement joins TRBV5-4 to TRBJ2-3; weak D call: TRBD1 (6 bases). The V end was cut by 4 bases, the J end by 3 bases, with 18 bases between. In germline, CDR1 is SGHNT, CDR2 YYREEE (reference sequence). The CDR3 spans 16 residues.

The V and J genes are TRBV6-5 and TRBJ2-7; possible D gene TRBD1, 6 bases. Between the trimmed V and J ends, which lost 2 bases and 2 bases, there was a span of 10 bases. The CDR3 spans 14 residues. From germline, CDR1 is MNHEY and CDR2 SVGAGI. CDR3 DNA: TGTGCCAGCAGTTACAGGGCAGGGGCCTACGAGCAGTACTTC. Its translation is CASSYRAGAYEQYF.

The J gene is TRBJ1-2, the V gene TRBV29-1, with 7 bases fitting TRBD1. From germline, CDR1 is SQVTM and CDR2 ANQGSEA. Trimming cost V 1 base and J 2 bases; bases outside gene matches: 4. The CDR3 runs 14 residues. The CDR3 DNA reads TGCAGCGTTGAAGGCAGGGGGTGGAACTATGGCTACACCTTC. It is translated as CSVEGRGWNYGYTF.

The CDR3: CASNKGTGGTGELFF. The CDR3 region has the DNA TGTGCCAGCAACAAGGGGACAGGGGGCACCGGGGAGCTGTTTTTT. The gene calls are TRBV6-5 and TRBJ2-2, with TRBD1 identical over 11 bases. V lost 7 bases and J lost 4; bases outside the gene matches: 5. This CDR3 spans 15 amino acids. The germline CDR1 and CDR2 sequences are MNHEY and SVGAGI.

The chain is built from TRBV7-2 and TRBJ2-5, with 10 bases that match TRBD1. With V trimmed by 1 base and J by 2 bases, 1 base remained unmatched. There are 15 residues in the CDR3. Germline V CDR1 and CDR2: SGHTA, FQGNSA. The CDR3 is CASSLGGQGQETQYF. The CDR3 DNA follows: TGTGCCAGCAGCTTAGGGGGACAGGGGCAAGAGACCCAGTACTTC.

The chain has TRBV5-4 and TRBJ2-5, with unresolved D. V was cut by 0 bases and J by 3 bases, with 6 bases left in between. CDR1 SGHNT and CDR2 YYREEE come from the germline V gene (reference sequence). The CDR3 length is 13 residues. The CDR3, as DNA: TGTGCCAGCAGCTTGGCCAGGAAAGAGACCCAGTACTTC. Protein sequence: CASSLARKETQYF.

About this clone: Other nucleotide sequences in the sample specify the same CDR3. The chain links TRBV10-3 to TRBJ2-1; 7 bases line up with TRBD2. J lost 3 bases, V lost 0 bases, and 8 bases had no gene match. Germline V gene lookup returns CDR1 ENHRY and CDR2 SYGVKD. The CDR3 has 17 amino acids. The DNA for the CDR3 is TGTGCCATCAGTGAGTCGAGGGCGAGCGGGGACTACAATGAGCAGTTCTTC. It translates to CAISESRASGDYNEQFF.

V usage is TRBV9 and J usage is TRBJ1-2; tentative D call: TRBD1 (6 bases). Trimming took off 0 bases at V and 8 bases at J, with 29 bases between the two ends. The CDR3 consists of 19 residues. The germline V gene has CDR1 SGDLS and CDR2 YYNGEE. The CDR3 region is CASSVAGRDNSLRGEGYTF. CDR3 coding DNA: TGTGCCAGCAGCGTAGCAGGAAGGGACAACTCCCTGAGGGGTGAAGGCTACACCTTC.